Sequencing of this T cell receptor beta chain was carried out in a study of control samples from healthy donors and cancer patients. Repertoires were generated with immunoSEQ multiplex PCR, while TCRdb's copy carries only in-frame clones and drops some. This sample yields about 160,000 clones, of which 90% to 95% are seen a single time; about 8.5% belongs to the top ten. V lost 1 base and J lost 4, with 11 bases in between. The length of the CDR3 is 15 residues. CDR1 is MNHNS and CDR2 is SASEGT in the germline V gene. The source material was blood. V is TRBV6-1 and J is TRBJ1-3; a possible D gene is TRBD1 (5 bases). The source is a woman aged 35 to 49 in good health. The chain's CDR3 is CASSEGGASGNTIYF. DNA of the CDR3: TGTGCCAGCAGTGAAGGTGGGGCTTCGGGAAACACCATATATTTT.